A selection of T cell receptor beta chains follows, all from one sample in a study of blood T cells in healthy people across ages. Via MiXCR, TCRdb re-called the 5' RACE reads, giving one row per CDR3 protein. The data show 1.5 million to 2 million distinct CDR3 sequences, about 49% seen once. Source material: blood. Receptors originate from a woman in her 40s in good health. The CDR3 runs from the conserved cysteine through the conserved F or W. D genes are given only for firm matches. A row's size may be missing; if present it is once, few, many or a size class.

j_call: TRBJ2-1; d_call: .; v_call: TRBV29-1; clone_size: .; cdr3_aa: CSVNIRGRSYNEQFF; cdr3_nt: TGCAGCGTCAATATCAGGGGCCGCTCCTACAATGAGCAGTTCTTC
j_call: TRBJ2-1; d_call: TRBD2; v_call: TRBV9; clone_size: .; cdr3_aa: CASSVAGGIHNEQFF; cdr3_nt: TGTGCCAGCAGCGTAGCCGGGGGGATCCACAATGAGCAGTTCTTC
j_call: TRBJ2-7; d_call: .; v_call: TRBV25-1; clone_size: .; cdr3_aa: CASSEFGTGREQYF; cdr3_nt: TGTGCCAGCAGTGAATTTGGCACGGGACGCGAGCAGTACTTC
j_call: TRBJ2-7; d_call: TRBD2; v_call: TRBV11-2; clone_size: .; cdr3_aa: CASSSTFFRGLAGGPLSSYERYF; cdr3_nt: TGTGCCAGCAGCTCAACCTTCTTCAGAGGACTAGCGGGGGGACCCCTTAGCTCCTACGAGCGGTACTTC
j_call: TRBJ2-7; d_call: .; v_call: TRBV5-1; clone_size: .; cdr3_aa: CASSLEASFYEQYF; cdr3_nt: TGCGCCAGCAGCTTGGAGGCCAGCTTCTACGAGCAGTACTTC
j_call: TRBJ2-1; d_call: .; v_call: TRBV20-1; clone_size: few; cdr3_aa: CSAMGARWFF; cdr3_nt: TGCAGTGCTATGGGGGCTAGGTGGTTCTTC
j_call: TRBJ1-2; d_call: TRBD1; v_call: TRBV6-5; clone_size: .; cdr3_aa: CASSYGRTGTYGYTF; cdr3_nt: TGTGCCAGCAGTTACGGGCGGACAGGGACCTATGGCTACACCTTC
j_call: TRBJ2-3; d_call: .; v_call: TRBV7-2; clone_size: .; cdr3_aa: CASSLGQAKDTDTQYF; cdr3_nt: TGTGCCAGCAGCTTAGGCCAGGCAAAGGACACAGATACGCAGTATTTT
j_call: TRBJ1-2; d_call: .; v_call: TRBV5-1; clone_size: .; cdr3_aa: CASSLVGGAPSGNGYTF; cdr3_nt: TGCGCCAGCAGCTTGGTTGGAGGGGCGCCCTCAGGAAATGGCTACACCTTC
j_call: TRBJ1-6; d_call: .; v_call: TRBV7-2; clone_size: .; cdr3_aa: CASSFRATSYNSPLHF; cdr3_nt: TGTGCCAGCAGCTTTAGAGCGACCTCCTATAATTCACCCCTCCACTTT